The entry that follows covers one TCR beta chain sequence. This sample was taken from a study of blood T cell repertoires in COVID-19. Looking at the study overall: Whether acute or convalescent, the COVID-19 samples came from the United States, Italy and Spain. T cells, B-cell-depleted T cells, or PBMCs provided the cDNA or gDNA that served as material.

Methods used by the authors: Reference gene primer amplification gave estimated nucleated cell counts. Repertoires were generated with immunoSEQ multiplex PCR, while TCRdb's copy carries only in-frame clones and drops some. V and J calls and clone size are as listed in that table; D and trimming were resolved from the DNA. The sample has 140,000 or so clones, around 87% seen once; the top ten hold just over 3%. Germline V gives CDR1 SGHKS, CDR2 YYEKEE (reference sequence). V lost 0 bases, J lost 5 bases, and 14 bases lay in between. The CDR3 runs to 16 residues. Sequencing used peripheral blood. This TCR was sampled from an older woman with active COVID-19. The chain couples TRBV5-5 to TRBJ1-4; D is perhaps TRBD1 (5 bases). CDR3 sequence reads: CASSLGGGRDNEKLFF. The CDR3 DNA reads TGTGCCAGCAGCTTGGGGGGGGGACGAGACAATGAAAAACTGTTTTTT. The entire variable domain, with the rest obtained from reference TRBV5-5 and TRBJ1-4, is as follows: DAGVTQSPTHLIKTRGQQVTLRCSPISGHKSVSWYQQVLGQGPQFIFQYYEKEERGRGNFPDRFSARQFPNYSSELNVNALLLGDSALYLCASSLGGGRDNEKLFFGSGTQLSVL.